The text below deals with one T cell receptor beta chain. Using immunoSEQ multiplex PCR, the repertoire was profiled, and TCRdb retains in-frame clones only, with some absent. The sample shows some 40,000 clones, 90% to 95% of them seen only once. The sample originates from a study of control samples from healthy donors and cancer patients. This receptor was obtained from a man aged 55 to 70 in good health. Sequenced input: blood.

The CDR3, as DNA: TGTGCCAGCAGCCGGGAGTGGAGTGGTAGGGAGACCCAGTACTTC. This gives the protein CASSREWSGRETQYF. The chain has TRBV14 and TRBJ2-5; D possibly corresponds to TRBD2 (5 bases). This CDR3 is built from 15 residues. V shed 4 bases and J shed 5 bases, with 17 bases lying between them. CDR1 and CDR2 from the germline V gene are SGHDN and FVKESK.